This T cell receptor beta chain is from a study of blood T cell repertoires in COVID-19. Study-level information: Samples of COVID-19 (acute and convalescent) were obtained from the United States, Italy and Spain.

The method was immunoSEQ multiplex PCR; TCRdb's version includes in-frame clones alone and lacks a portion of them. Among some 77,000 clones listed, about 82% were seen once. CDR3 length: 18 amino acids. Germline V gene sequence: CDR1 MNHNS, CDR2 SASEGT. With 1 base removed from V and 0 bases from J, the gap between germline ends came to 18 bases. The chain uses TRBV6-1 and TRBJ1-2; D perhaps matches TRBD1 (5 bases). This TCR was recovered from a woman aged 55-70 years with acute or convalescent COVID-19. Sequenced: peripheral blood. CDR3 sequence (DNA): TGTGCCAGCAGTGAAGGCGCTATTGCAGGGTGGGCTAACTATGGCTACACCTTC. It codes for CASSEGAIAGWANYGYTF.